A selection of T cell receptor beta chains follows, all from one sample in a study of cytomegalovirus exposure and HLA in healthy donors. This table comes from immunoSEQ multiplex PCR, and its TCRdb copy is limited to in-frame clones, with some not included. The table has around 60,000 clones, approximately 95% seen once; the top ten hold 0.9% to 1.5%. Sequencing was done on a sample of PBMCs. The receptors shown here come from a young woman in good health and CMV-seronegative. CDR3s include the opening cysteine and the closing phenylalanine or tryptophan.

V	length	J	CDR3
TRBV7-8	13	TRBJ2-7	CASSPPGFHEQYF
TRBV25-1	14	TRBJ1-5	CASRKDSSNQPQHF
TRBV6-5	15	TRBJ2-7	CASSYTGETSYEQYF
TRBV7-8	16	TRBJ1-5	CASSGGGRGPFQPQHF
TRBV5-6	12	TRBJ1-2	CASSRGGDGYTF
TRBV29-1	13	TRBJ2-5	CSVEIGASETQYF
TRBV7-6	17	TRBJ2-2	CGSSSMVAGVNTGELFF
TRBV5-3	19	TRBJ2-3	CARSLGVGTSGNRTDTQYF
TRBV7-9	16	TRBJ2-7	CASSDLTGSPVHEQYF
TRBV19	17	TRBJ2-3	CASRIGLADPSTDTQYF
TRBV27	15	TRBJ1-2	CASSLGAGANYGYTF
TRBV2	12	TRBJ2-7	CASQGIGYEQYF
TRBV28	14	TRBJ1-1	CASSPHRLNTEAFF
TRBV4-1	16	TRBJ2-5	CASSHPGGGNQETQYF
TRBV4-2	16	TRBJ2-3	CASSQVQDMSTDTQYF
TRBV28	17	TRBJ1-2	CASSLGAAPSYAYGYTF
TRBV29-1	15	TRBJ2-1	CSVEGDTSSYNEQFF
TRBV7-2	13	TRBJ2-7	CASSQDRDYEQYF
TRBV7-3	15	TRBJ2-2	CASSLQGSDTGELFF
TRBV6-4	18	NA	CASSVHSARPGQVYEQYF
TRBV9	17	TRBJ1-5	CASSVAQGPRSQGPQHF
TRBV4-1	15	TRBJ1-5	CASSRDSYSNQPQHF
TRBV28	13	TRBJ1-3	CASRRPPGNTIYF
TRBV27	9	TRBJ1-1	CASSFLAFF
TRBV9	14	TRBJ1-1	CASSVAGRQGEAFF
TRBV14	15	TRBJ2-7	CASSHNRDTPYEQYF
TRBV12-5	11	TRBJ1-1	CASGTARGAFF
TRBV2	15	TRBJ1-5	CASSERDKVIWPQHF
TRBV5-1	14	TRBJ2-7	CASSKGQGVYEQYF
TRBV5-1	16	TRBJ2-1	CASSPTSGSSYNEQFF
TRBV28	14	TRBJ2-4	CASSFGGAGNIQYF
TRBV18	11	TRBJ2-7	CASSAGREQYF
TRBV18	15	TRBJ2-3	CASSPPGARTDTQYF
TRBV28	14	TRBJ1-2	CASSETGASYGYTF
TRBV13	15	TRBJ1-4	CASSQRQGANEKLFF
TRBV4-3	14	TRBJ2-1	CASSHYSGGDEQFF